This TCR beta chain was sequenced during a study of blood T cells in healthy people across ages. This clonotype came up a few times. Primed by a sample-barcoded 5' primer and a J-beta primer mix, a second PCR proceeded for 7 to 11 cycles. Sequencing recovered at least 2.5 million CDR3-containing paired-end reads from each sample. MiXCR, run by TCRdb on the 5' RACE reads, gives a single entry per CDR3 protein. The table includes 1.5 million to 2 million distinct CDR3 sequences, roughly 32% detected once. The CDR3 is made up of 15 amino acids. The germline gives CDR1 SGHRS, CDR2 YFSETQ. V lost 4 bases, J lost 5 bases, and 9 bases stayed unmatched.

Sequencing was done on a sample of blood. This sequence joins TRBV5-1 and TRBJ2-5, with 9 bases lining up with TRBD2. The source of this sequence is a woman in her twenties or thirties in good health. CDR3 coding DNA: TGCGCCAGCAGCGATAGCGGGAGTGGGGGTGAGACCCAGTACTTC. Protein product: CASSDSGSGGETQYF.